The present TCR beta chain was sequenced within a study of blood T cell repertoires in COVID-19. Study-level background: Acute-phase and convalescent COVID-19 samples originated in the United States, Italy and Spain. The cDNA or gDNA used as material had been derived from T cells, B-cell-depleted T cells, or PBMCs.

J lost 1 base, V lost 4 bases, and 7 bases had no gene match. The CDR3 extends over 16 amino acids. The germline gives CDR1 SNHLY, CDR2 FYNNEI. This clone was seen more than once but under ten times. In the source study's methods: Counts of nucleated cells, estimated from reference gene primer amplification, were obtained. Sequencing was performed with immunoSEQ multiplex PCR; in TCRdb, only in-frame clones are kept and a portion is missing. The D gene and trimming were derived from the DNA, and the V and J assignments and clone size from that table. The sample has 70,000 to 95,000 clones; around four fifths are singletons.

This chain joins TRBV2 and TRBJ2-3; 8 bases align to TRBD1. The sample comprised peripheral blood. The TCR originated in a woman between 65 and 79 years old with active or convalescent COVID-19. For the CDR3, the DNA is TGTGCCAGCAGTGGATCCAGGGGGCTGGGCACAGATACGCAGTATTTT. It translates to CASSGSRGLGTDTQYF.